The entry below gives a single T cell receptor beta chain sequence along with its context. As yet, its antigen is unknown. From the multiplex PCR reads, TCRdb called clonotypes with MiXCR, one entry per CDR3 protein. The sample yields roughly 70,000 distinct CDR3 sequences, over 40% seen once. These data are taken from a study of breast tumors, draining lymph nodes, adjacent tissues. Study-wide results and caveats: Data only fit, rather than demonstrated, lymph node origin of most tumor T cells. Data fit most tumor T cells coming from lymph node, expanding in tumor.

Germline V gene lookup returns CDR1 DFQATT and CDR2 SNEGSKA (reference sequence). Trimming stripped 1 base from V and 4 bases from J, with 14 bases between. This CDR3 is built from 15 residues. The rearrangement joins TRBV20-1 to TRBJ1-5, with D possibly matching TRBD1 (5 bases). This clonotype was obtained from a female donor with breast cancer. Some clones in this sample may be carry-over from other donors' samples. Sequences were obtained from breast tumor tissue. In DNA, the CDR3 is TGCAGTGCTAGAGCCCTAAGACAGAAGAATCAGCCCCAGCATTTT. Translating it yields CSARALRQKNQPQHF.